This T cell receptor beta chain was identified during a study of blood T cell repertoires in COVID-19 (TCRdb year 2020). A note on the overall study: Collaborator samples came from the United States, Italy and Spain and covered acute and convalescent phases of COVID-19. The material from the prospective study consisted of cDNA or gDNA derived from T cells, B-cell-depleted T cells, or PBMCs. Deeply sampled blood TCRbeta repertoires from subjects exposed to, actively infected with, or recovered from COVID-19 were included in the dataset. The repertoires were released in a freely available public database meant as a resource for research on the immune response to SARS-CoV-2. The samples were drawn from two sources: the first 160 participants of the ongoing ImmuneRACE study, and 1,200 or so subjects contributed by 6 global collaborators. Sample metadata almost always included a de-identified subject ID, COVID-19 status, age in years and sex. Where available, HLA class I and class II types were obtained from metadata supplied by the sample provider rather than from assay-based typing. Here is what the overall study found, with its caveats: The amount of clinical and demographic metadata varied by source and participant and was provided uncurated.

TCRbeta CDR3 regions were amplified from genomic DNA using the immunoSEQ Assay, a bias-controlled multiplex PCR. The published analysis was carried out like this. Nucleated cell counts per sample were estimated from amplification of reference gene primers within the assay. To quantify the absolute abundance of each unique TCRbeta CDR3 rearrangement, sequence reads were collapsed and filtered. Productive Simpson clonality was computed per sample as the square root of Simpson's diversity index over productive rearrangements. The table comes from immuneACCESS by way of TCRdb, which keeps in-frame sequences with V and J called. Part of the clones is missing from these tables; in studies checked, under half for an unresolved V gene and the rest for unknown reasons. The D gene and trimming were derived from the DNA, and the V and J assignments and clone size from that table. The sample has roughly 88,000 clones on record, roughly 80% of them singletons. The top ten clones comprise about 16% of the sample.

A word on this clone: Its antigen has not been determined. No much larger clonotype is one base removed from it; base qualities were not supplied.

Whole blood was collected in K2EDTA tubes by collaborating institutions according to the institutions' own protocols. For TCRbeta analysis, collaborators shipped samples as frozen whole blood, isolated PBMCs, or DNA extracted from either of those sample types. The CDR3 runs 12 residues from the cysteine to the phenylalanine. The CDR3 DNA has 36 bases and is translated from base 1. V loses 7 bases of germline sequence and J loses 4 bases, and the interval between the two ends is 10 bases. The receptor chain draws on TRBV12-3 or TRBV12-4 and TRBJ2-5; possibly the D gene is TRBD2, per 6 matching bases. The material sequenced was peripheral blood. This sequence was found in a woman older than 75 with active or convalescent COVID-19. The CDR3 reads as follows: CASTRRGETQYF. The nucleotides are TGTGCCAGCACCCGGAGGGGAGAGACCCAGTACTTC.